This TCR beta chain was documented in a study of blood T cell repertoires in COVID-19. About the research overall: From the United States, Italy and Spain came samples of acute and convalescent COVID-19. T cells, B-cell-depleted T cells, or PBMCs supplied cDNA or gDNA.

Authors' data handling: For nucleated cells, counts were estimated from reference gene primer amplification. Data came from immunoSEQ multiplex PCR; TCRdb stores just in-frame clones and leaves some out. V, J and clone size reflect that table, while D and trimming were determined from the DNA. Here the sample spans some 76,000 clones, roughly 80% being singletons. Within the sample, this clone is medium-sized. Trimming cost V 6 bases and J 0 bases, with 17 bases left between them. Germline CDR1 SGHVS, CDR2 FQNEAQ. The CDR3 has 16 residues. The specimen was peripheral blood. V and J are TRBV7-8 and TRBJ2-5; D is perhaps TRBD2 (6 bases). The sequence was obtained from a woman between 55 and 75 years old with acute or convalescent COVID-19. CDR3 DNA: TGTGCCAGCAGTGCCGGTATAGCGGTGTACCAAGAGACCCAGTACTTC. It specifies CASSAGIAVYQETQYF.